The T cell receptor (beta chain) under discussion was sequenced for a study of blood T cell repertoires in COVID-19. As for the study in general: The samples span acute and convalescent COVID-19 from the United States, Italy and Spain. PBMCs, B-cell-depleted T cells, or T cells provided the cDNA or gDNA that made up the material.

The CDR3 loop spans 15 amino acids. Trimming cost V 4 bases and J 5 bases; bases outside gene matches: 9. In germline, CDR1 is MDHEN, CDR2 SYDVKM. Profiling relied on immunoSEQ multiplex PCR, and the TCRdb table lists in-frame clones only, not all of them. Of about 60,000 clones listed, roughly three quarters are singletons. The receptor comes from an elderly woman with acute or convalescent COVID-19. The rearrangement uses TRBV28 and TRBJ1-2; 8 bases are a match to TRBD1. The sample comprised peripheral blood. The CDR3: CASSSPGTGDYGYTF. CDR3 sequence (DNA): TGTGCCAGCAGTTCCCCCGGGACAGGTGATTATGGCTACACCTTC.